This T cell receptor (beta chain) appears in the sequencing data of a study of cytomegalovirus exposure and HLA in healthy donors. V lost 3 bases to trimming and J lost 0 bases; unmatched junction nucleotides: 7. The CDR3 is made up of 16 amino acids. Germline-derived CDR1 and CDR2 are LGHNA and YSLEER. The PCR had 60 Vbeta and 13 Jbeta primers. Some clones are missing from TCRdb's copy, which holds only in-frame ones; the method was immunoSEQ multiplex PCR. The sample records some 120,000 clones, around four fifths being singletons. This chain connects TRBV4-3 to TRBJ2-7; the match to TRBD2 covers 8 bases. What was sequenced was PBMCs. This receptor was identified in a man aged 25-45 years in good health and CMV-seropositive. This CDR3 is CASSQDTGLASYEQYF. The CDR3 DNA is TGCGCCAGCAGCCAGGACACAGGACTAGCCTCCTACGAGCAGTACTTC.